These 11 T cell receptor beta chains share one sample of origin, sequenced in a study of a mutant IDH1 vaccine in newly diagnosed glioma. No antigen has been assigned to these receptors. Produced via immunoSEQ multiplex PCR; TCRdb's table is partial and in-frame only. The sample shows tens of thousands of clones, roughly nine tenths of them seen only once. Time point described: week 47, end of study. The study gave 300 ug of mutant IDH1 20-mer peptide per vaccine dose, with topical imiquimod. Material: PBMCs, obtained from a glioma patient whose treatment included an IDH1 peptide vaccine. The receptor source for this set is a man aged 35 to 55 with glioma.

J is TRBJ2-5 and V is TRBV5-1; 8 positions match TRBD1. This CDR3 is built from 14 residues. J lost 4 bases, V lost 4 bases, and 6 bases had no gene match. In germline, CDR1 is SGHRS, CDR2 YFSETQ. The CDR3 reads CASSLGQGGETQYF. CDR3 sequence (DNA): TGCGCCAGCAGCCTTGGACAGGGTGGAGAGACCCAGTACTTC.

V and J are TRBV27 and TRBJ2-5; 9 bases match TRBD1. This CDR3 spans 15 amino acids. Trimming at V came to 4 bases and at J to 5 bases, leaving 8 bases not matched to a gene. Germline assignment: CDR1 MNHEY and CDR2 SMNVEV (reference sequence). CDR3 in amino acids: CASSSLGTGWETQYF. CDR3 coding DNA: TGTGCCAGCAGTTCACTAGGGACAGGGTGGGAGACCCAGTACTTC.

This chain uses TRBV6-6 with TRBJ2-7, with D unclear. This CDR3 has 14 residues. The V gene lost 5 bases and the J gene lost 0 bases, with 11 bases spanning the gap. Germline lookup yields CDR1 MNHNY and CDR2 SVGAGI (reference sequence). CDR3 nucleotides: TGTGCCAGCAGTAGTGACTCCAGCTCCTACGAGCAGTACTTC. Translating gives CASSSDSSSYEQYF.

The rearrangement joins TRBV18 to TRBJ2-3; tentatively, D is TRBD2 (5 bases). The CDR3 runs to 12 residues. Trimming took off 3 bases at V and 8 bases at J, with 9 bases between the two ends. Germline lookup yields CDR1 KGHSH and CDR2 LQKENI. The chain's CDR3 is CASSPGEGTQYF. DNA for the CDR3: TGTGCCAGCTCACCGGGTGAGGGTACGCAGTATTTT.

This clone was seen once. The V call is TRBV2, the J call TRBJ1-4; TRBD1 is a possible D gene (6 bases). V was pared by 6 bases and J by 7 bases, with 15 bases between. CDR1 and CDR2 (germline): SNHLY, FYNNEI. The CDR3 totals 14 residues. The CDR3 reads CASRRGMGGEKLFF. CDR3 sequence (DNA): TGTGCCAGCAGGAGGGGGATGGGGGGTGAAAAACTGTTTTTT.

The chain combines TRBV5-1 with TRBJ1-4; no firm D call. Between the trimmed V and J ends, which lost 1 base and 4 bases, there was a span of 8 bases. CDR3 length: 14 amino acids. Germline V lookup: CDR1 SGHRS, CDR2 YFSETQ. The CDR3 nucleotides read TGCGCCAGCAGCTTGTCCGGAAATAATGAAAAACTGTTTTTT. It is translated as CASSLSGNNEKLFF.

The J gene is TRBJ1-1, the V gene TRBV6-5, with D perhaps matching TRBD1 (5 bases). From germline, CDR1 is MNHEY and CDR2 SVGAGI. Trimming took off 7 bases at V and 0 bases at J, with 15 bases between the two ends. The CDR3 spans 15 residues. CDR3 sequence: CASTRETGLNTEAFF. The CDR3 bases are TGTGCCAGCACCCGAGAAACAGGATTGAACACTGAAGCTTTCTTT.

This CDR3 reads CASISGTGYGYTF. DNA for the CDR3: TGTGCCAGTATTTCCGGGACAGGTTATGGCTACACCTTC. The V call is TRBV6-1, the J call TRBJ1-2, with 8 positions matching TRBD1. V was clipped by 9 bases and J by 5 bases; unmatched bases: 8. The CDR3 covers 13 residues. CDR1 is MNHNS and CDR2 is SASEGT in the germline V gene.

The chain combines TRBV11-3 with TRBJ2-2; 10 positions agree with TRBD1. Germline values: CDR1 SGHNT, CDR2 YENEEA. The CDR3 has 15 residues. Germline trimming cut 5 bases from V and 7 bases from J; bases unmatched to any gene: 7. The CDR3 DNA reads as TGTGCCAGCAGCAGGACAGGGGGGCCCGGCGGGGAGCTGTTTTTT. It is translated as CASSRTGGPGGELFF.

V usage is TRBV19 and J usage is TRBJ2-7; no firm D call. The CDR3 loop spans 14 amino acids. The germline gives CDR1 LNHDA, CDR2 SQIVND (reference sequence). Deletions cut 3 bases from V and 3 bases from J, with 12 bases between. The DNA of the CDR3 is TGTGCCAGTAGTATGGGCGGTTCGGTCTACGAGCAGTACTTC. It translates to CASSMGGSVYEQYF.

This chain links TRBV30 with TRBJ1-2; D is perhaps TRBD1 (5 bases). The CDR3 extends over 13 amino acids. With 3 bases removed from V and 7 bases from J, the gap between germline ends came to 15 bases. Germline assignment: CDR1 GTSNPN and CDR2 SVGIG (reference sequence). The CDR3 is CAWSLGHQGGYTF. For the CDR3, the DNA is TGTGCCTGGAGCCTGGGGCATCAGGGTGGCTACACCTTC.